This TCR beta chain originates from a study of T-cell reconstitution after alpha-beta-depleted transplantation in children. CDR3 length equals 14 residues. J lost 7 bases, V lost 6 bases, and 7 bases had no gene match. Germline-derived CDR1 and CDR2 are MNHEY and SVGAGI. Using unique molecular identifiers, the investigators prepared the TCRbeta library. TCRdb analysed the PCR reads with MiXCR anew, one entry per CDR3 protein. Here the sample spans hundreds of thousands of distinct CDR3 sequences, 10% to 15% being singletons. This clonotype was picked up many times. The specimen was PBMCs, mostly from graft donor cells, collected 360 days after TCRalphabeta/CD19-depleted stem cell transplant. This receptor was taken from a male patient between 5 and 17 years old who had a stem cell transplant for acute myeloid leukemia, so the T cells may come from the graft donor. The chain is built from TRBV6-5 and TRBJ2-1, with 9 nucleotides matching TRBD1. The DNA of the CDR3 is TGTGCCAGCAGCTATGGGACAGGGACGAATGAGCAGTTCTTC. Amino acids: CASSYGTGTNEQFF.